Shown below are 11 T cell receptor beta chains from a single sample sequenced in a study of control samples from healthy donors and cancer patients. TCRdb keeps only in-frame clones here, not all; method: immunoSEQ multiplex PCR. The sample has 70,000 to 95,000 clones; 93% are singletons. The sample taken for sequencing was PBMCs. The receptors originated from a woman between 40 and 50 years old with lung cancer.

The V call is TRBV6-5, the J call TRBJ1-3, with 7 bases fitting TRBD1. CDR3 size: 14 residues. Per germline, CDR1 MNHEY and CDR2 SVGAGI. The V segment lost 4 bases and the J segment 1 base; nucleotides outside the gene matches: 1. The CDR3, as DNA: TGTGCCAGCAGTTCGACAGGGTCTGGAAACACCATATATTTT. Translation: CASSSTGSGNTIYF.

The chain has TRBV3-1 (or the pseudogene TRBV3-2) and TRBJ1-4; a possible D gene is TRBD1 (6 bases). Germline V gene sequence: CDR1 LGHDT, CDR2 YNNKEL (reference sequence). The CDR3 consists of 20 residues. Between the trimmed V and J ends, which lost 0 bases and 6 bases, there was a span of 26 bases. This CDR3 reads CASSQEIETGNFWGDEKLFF. CDR3 DNA sequence: TGTGCCAGCAGCCAAGAGATCGAAACAGGGAACTTTTGGGGAGATGAAAAACTGTTTTTT.

V gene TRBV16 combines with J gene TRBJ1-3; D ambiguous. The germline V and J ends were trimmed by 0 bases and 2 bases, with 5 bases remaining between them. The CDR3 totals 14 residues. CDR1 is KGHSY and CDR2 is FQNENV in the germline V gene. This chain's CDR3 is CASSQSSTGNTIYF. In nucleotides, the CDR3 is TGTGCCAGCAGCCAATCTTCGACTGGAAACACCATATATTTT.

The genes are TRBV5-4 and TRBJ1-5; D remains unclear. The V end was cut by 1 base, the J end by 1 base, with 12 bases between. CDR1 is SGHNT, CDR2 YYREEE, per germline (reference sequence). The CDR3 sequence is 16 residues long. This chain's CDR3 is CASSLYGDLSNQPQHF. The CDR3, as DNA: TGTGCCAGCAGCTTGTATGGGGATTTGAGCAATCAGCCCCAGCATTTT.

The chain joins TRBV6-1 to TRBJ1-2; 8 bases fit TRBD1. The V and J ends lost 3 bases and 12 bases, in that order; junction bases with no gene match: 12. This CDR3 is built from 14 residues. CDR1 is MNHNS and CDR2 is SASEGT in the germline V gene. CDR3 sequence: CASSEVPGGQGHTF. The CDR3 DNA reads as TGTGCCAGCAGTGAGGTCCCCGGAGGACAGGGTCACACCTTC.

The gene calls are TRBV10-3 and TRBJ2-3; 8 bases fit TRBD1. With 10 bases clipped from V and 1 base from J, the junction kept 7 bases outside the gene matches. This CDR3 is built from 14 residues. Germline assignment: CDR1 ENHRY and CDR2 SYGVKD. CDR3 DNA sequence: TGTGCCACCACAGACAGGGGTGGCACAGATACGCAGTATTTT. It codes for CATTDRGGTDTQYF.

The chain carries TRBV11-3 and TRBJ2-5, with 8 bases aligning to TRBD1. This CDR3 has 14 residues. Trimming at V came to 5 bases and at J to 5 bases, leaving 7 bases not matched to a gene. The germline CDR1 and CDR2 sequences are SGHNT and YENEEA. CDR3 sequence (DNA): TGTGCCAGCAGCCAAGGGACAGGAGGGGAGACCCAGTACTTC. Translated: CASSQGTGGETQYF.

This CDR3 is CASSESRGPGLSSYNEQFF. The CDR3 DNA sequence: TGCGCCAGCAGTGAGTCCCGAGGTCCGGGGCTGAGCTCCTACAATGAGCAGTTCTTC. The rearrangement joins TRBV10-1 to TRBJ2-1; the D gene could be TRBD1 or TRBD2 (5 bases each). The V gene's germline CDR1 is WNHNN and CDR2 SYGVQD (reference sequence). Trimming pared 0 bases from V and 0 bases from J, leaving 18 bases between. This CDR3 has 19 residues.

The J gene is TRBJ2-2, the V gene TRBV12-3 or TRBV12-4; D is possibly TRBD2 (5 bases). V shed 3 bases and J shed 6 bases, with 8 bases lying between them. The CDR3 is 13 residues long. The CDR3 sequence is CASSFQRPGELFF. Written as DNA, the CDR3 is TGTGCCAGCAGTTTTCAGCGGCCCGGGGAGCTGTTTTTT.

The CDR3 DNA is TGTGCCAGCAGCTCGCCACTAGTTGCCAAAAACATTCAGTACTTC. Amino acid sequence: CASSSPLVAKNIQYF. The chain employs TRBV7-9 and TRBJ2-4; D possibly corresponds to TRBD2 (5 bases). Germline V gene data show CDR1 as SEHNR and CDR2 as FQNEAQ (reference sequence). Trimming left V 4 bases short and J 1 base short, with 11 bases between. The CDR3 is 15 residues long.

The chain is built from TRBV19 and TRBJ1-2; no firm D call. V was cut by 2 bases and J by 8 bases, with 9 bases left in between. The germline gives CDR1 LNHDA, CDR2 SQIVND (reference sequence). CDR3 size: 12 residues. The CDR3 sequence: CASSILAGGYTF. Here the CDR3 DNA reads TGTGCCAGTAGTATATTGGCGGGGGGCTACACCTTC.